This T cell receptor beta chain is drawn from a study of control samples from healthy donors and cancer patients. The table came from immunoSEQ multiplex PCR; TCRdb's copy has only in-frame clones and leaves some out. Among 90,000 to 150,000 clones, around 88% were seen once, and the ten largest hold approximately 3.5%. This clonotype was sampled from a man aged 40-55 years in good health. The source material was blood.

CDR3 residues: CASSPLRGVNTGELFF. DNA of the CDR3: TGTGCCAGCAGTCCTCTGAGGGGGGTTAACACCGGGGAGCTGTTTTTT. The chain is built from TRBV25-1 and TRBJ2-2, with D perhaps assigned TRBD1 or TRBD2 (6 bases each). V lost 5 bases and J 2 bases, leaving 15 bases between the germline ends. The germline V gene encodes CDR1 MGHDK and CDR2 SYGVNS. This CDR3 comprises 16 residues.